This TCR beta chain derives from a study of blood T cell repertoires in COVID-19. Overall study context: Sites in the United States, Italy and Spain provided acute and convalescent COVID-19 samples.

Germline assignment: CDR1 SGHRS and CDR2 YFSETQ. The V gene lost 0 bases and the J gene lost 0 bases, with 12 bases spanning the gap. The CDR3 spans 17 residues. In the authors' workflow: Nucleated cell counts were estimated from reference gene primer amplification. Method: immunoSEQ multiplex PCR; TCRdb's copy keeps in-frame clones and lacks some. V, J and clone size are those of that table, while D and trimming were read from the DNA. The data contain approximately 250,000 clones, about 89% of them singletons. Sequencing input: peripheral blood. The genes are TRBV5-1 and TRBJ1-4, with unresolved D. This clonotype originated in a woman aged 55 to 70 who had recovered from COVID-19. The CDR3 bases are TGCGCCAGCAGCTTGGCCCACGGCCTAGCAACTAATGAAAAACTGTTTTTT. This codes for CASSLAHGLATNEKLFF.